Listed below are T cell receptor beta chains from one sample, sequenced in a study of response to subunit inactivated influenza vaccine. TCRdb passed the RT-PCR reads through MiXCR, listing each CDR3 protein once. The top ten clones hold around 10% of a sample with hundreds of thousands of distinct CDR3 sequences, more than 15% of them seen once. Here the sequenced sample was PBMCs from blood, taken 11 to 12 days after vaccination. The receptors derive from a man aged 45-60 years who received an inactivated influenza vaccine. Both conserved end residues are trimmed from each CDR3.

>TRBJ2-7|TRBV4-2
ASSQDKGHVYEQY
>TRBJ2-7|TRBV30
AWSQGKEQY
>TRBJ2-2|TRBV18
ASSPIPGGGELF
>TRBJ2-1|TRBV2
TSSSNLIIEGYNEQF
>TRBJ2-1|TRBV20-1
SATRIAGGNNEQF
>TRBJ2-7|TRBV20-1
SARDRWRGTPYEQY
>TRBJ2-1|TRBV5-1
ASSLEALSEQF
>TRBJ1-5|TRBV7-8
ASSFPHQPQH
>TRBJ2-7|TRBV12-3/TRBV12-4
ASSNRSGRTYEQY
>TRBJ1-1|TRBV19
ASSMRAEAF
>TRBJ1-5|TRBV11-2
ASSFSQGFNQPQH